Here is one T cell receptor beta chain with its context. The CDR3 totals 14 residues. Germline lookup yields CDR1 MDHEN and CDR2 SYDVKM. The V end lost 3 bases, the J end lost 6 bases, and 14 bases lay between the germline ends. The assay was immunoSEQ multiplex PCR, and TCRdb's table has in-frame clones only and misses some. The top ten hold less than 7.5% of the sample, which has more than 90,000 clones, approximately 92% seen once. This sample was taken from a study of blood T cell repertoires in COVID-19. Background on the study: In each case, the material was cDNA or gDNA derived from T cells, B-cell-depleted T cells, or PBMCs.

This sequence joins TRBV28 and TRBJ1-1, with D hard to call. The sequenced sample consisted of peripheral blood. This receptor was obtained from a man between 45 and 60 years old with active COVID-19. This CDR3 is CASSFDWVSAEAFF. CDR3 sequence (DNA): TGTGCCAGCAGTTTCGATTGGGTAAGCGCTGAAGCTTTCTTT.